This TCR beta chain came from a study of cytomegalovirus exposure and HLA in healthy donors. Profiled with immunoSEQ multiplex PCR; TCRdb holds only in-frame clones, not every one. The sample consists of tens of thousands of clones, under 95% of them appearing once. Germline V gene sequence: CDR1 MNHEY, CDR2 SVGAGI. V lost 2 bases, J lost 6 bases, and 11 bases lay in between. The length of the CDR3 is 13 residues. The sample was PBMCs. The chain has TRBV6-5 and TRBJ2-7, with D perhaps TRBD2 (7 bases). The sequence derives from a woman in her twenties or thirties in good health and CMV-seronegative. The CDR3 sequence: CASSYVGGPEQYF. The CDR3 nucleotides read TGTGCCAGCAGTTACGTCGGGGGGCCCGAGCAGTACTTC.